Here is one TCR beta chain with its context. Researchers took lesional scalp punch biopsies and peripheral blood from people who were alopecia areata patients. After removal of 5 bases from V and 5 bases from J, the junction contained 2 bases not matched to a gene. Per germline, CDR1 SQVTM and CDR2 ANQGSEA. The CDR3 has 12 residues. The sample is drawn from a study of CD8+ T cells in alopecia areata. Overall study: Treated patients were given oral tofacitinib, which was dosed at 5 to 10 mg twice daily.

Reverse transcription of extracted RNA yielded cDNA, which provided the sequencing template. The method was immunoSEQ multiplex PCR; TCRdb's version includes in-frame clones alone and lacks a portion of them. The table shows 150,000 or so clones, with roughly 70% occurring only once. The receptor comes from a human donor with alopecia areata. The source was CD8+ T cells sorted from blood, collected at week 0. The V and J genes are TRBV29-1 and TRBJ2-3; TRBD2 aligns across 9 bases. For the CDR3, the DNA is TGCAGCGTTCCAGCGGGGGGAGATACGCAGTATTTT. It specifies CSVPAGGDTQYF.